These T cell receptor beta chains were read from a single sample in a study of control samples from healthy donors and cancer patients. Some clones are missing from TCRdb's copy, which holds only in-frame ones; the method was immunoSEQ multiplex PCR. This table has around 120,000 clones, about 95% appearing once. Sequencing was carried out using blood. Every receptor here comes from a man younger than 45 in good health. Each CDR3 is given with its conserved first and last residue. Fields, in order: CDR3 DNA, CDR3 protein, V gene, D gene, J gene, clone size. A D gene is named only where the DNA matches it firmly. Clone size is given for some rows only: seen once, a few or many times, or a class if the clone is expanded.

cdr3_nt: TGTGCCAGTAGTCCCGCAGGGGGGACAGGAAACACCATATATTTT; cdr3_aa: CASSPAGGTGNTIYF; v_call: TRBV19; d_call: TRBD1; j_call: TRBJ1-3; clone_size: -
cdr3_nt: TGTGCCAGCAGCGTAGATCTCACTAGTTCACCTAGCACAGATACGCAGTATTTT; cdr3_aa: CASSVDLTSSPSTDTQYF; v_call: TRBV9; d_call: -; j_call: TRBJ2-3; clone_size: -
cdr3_nt: TGTGCCAGCAGCAAACAAGGGGACAGGGGAAAAAGCTCCTACAATGAGCAGTTCTTC; cdr3_aa: CASSKQGDRGKSSYNEQFF; v_call: TRBV21-1; d_call: -; j_call: TRBJ2-1; clone_size: -
cdr3_nt: TGTGCCAGCAACCGGGCCAGGGGCAACGAGCAGTACTTC; cdr3_aa: CASNRARGNEQYF; v_call: TRBV2; d_call: -; j_call: TRBJ2-7; clone_size: -
cdr3_nt: TGTGCCAGCAGCTTAGCAGGTAACCCCACTGAAGCTTTCTTT; cdr3_aa: CASSLAGNPTEAFF; v_call: TRBV11-2; d_call: -; j_call: TRBJ1-1; clone_size: -
cdr3_nt: TGTGCCAGCAGCGCGGACGCCCGGACCTACAATGAGCAGTTCTTC; cdr3_aa: CASSADARTYNEQFF; v_call: TRBV9; d_call: -; j_call: TRBJ2-1; clone_size: once
cdr3_nt: TGCAGTGCTAGTCGCGCTAGGAACTCACCCCTCCACTTT; cdr3_aa: CSASRARNSPLHF; v_call: TRBV20-1; d_call: -; j_call: TRBJ1-6; clone_size: -
cdr3_nt: TGTGCCACCACCGGGACTAGCGGGGGGCCCCACGAGCAGTACTTC; cdr3_aa: CATTGTSGGPHEQYF; v_call: TRBV10-3; d_call: TRBD2; j_call: TRBJ2-7; clone_size: -
cdr3_nt: TGTGCCAGTAGTTCCCAGGGTTCCGGGGAGCTGTTTTTT; cdr3_aa: CASSSQGSGELFF; v_call: TRBV19; d_call: -; j_call: TRBJ2-2; clone_size: -
cdr3_nt: TGTGCCACCAGCCCGGGACTAGCAAGCCCAGAGACCCAGTACTTC; cdr3_aa: CATSPGLASPETQYF; v_call: TRBV24-1; d_call: TRBD2; j_call: TRBJ2-5; clone_size: -
cdr3_nt: TGTGCCAGCAGTTACTCGAAGGGGAACACTGAAGCTTTCTTT; cdr3_aa: CASSYSKGNTEAFF; v_call: TRBV6-5; d_call: -; j_call: TRBJ1-1; clone_size: -
cdr3_nt: TGTGCCAGCAGTTTATCGGGGACAGACTACAATGAGCAGTTCTTC; cdr3_aa: CASSLSGTDYNEQFF; v_call: TRBV27; d_call: TRBD1; j_call: TRBJ2-1; clone_size: once
cdr3_nt: TGTGCCAGCTCACCACAAGTAAGATATAATTCACCCCTCCACTTT; cdr3_aa: CASSPQVRYNSPLHF; v_call: TRBV18; d_call: -; j_call: TRBJ1-6; clone_size: -
cdr3_nt: TGTGCCAGCAGCTTATTCGGGTTTGAAGCTTTCTTT; cdr3_aa: CASSLFGFEAFF; v_call: TRBV7-9; d_call: -; j_call: TRBJ1-1; clone_size: -
cdr3_nt: TGTGCCTGGAGTGGGGATACTGAAGCTTTCTTT; cdr3_aa: CAWSGDTEAFF; v_call: TRBV30; d_call: -; j_call: TRBJ1-1; clone_size: -
cdr3_nt: TGTGCCAGCAGGCGGGACAGGGGGAATGAGCAGTTCTTC; cdr3_aa: CASRRDRGNEQFF; v_call: TRBV28; d_call: TRBD1; j_call: TRBJ2-1; clone_size: -
cdr3_nt: TGTGCCAGCAGCCCCAGGTTTCTAGATACGCAGTATTTT; cdr3_aa: CASSPRFLDTQYF; v_call: TRBV9; d_call: -; j_call: TRBJ2-3; clone_size: -
cdr3_nt: TGTGCCAGCAGTTTCGGACTAGCGGGCGGGGAGCTGTTTTTT; cdr3_aa: CASSFGLAGGELFF; v_call: TRBV5-8; d_call: TRBD2; j_call: TRBJ2-2; clone_size: -
cdr3_nt: TGTGCCAGCAGTGCTTATACGGATGGCTACACCTTC; cdr3_aa: CASSAYTDGYTF; v_call: TRBV25-1; d_call: -; j_call: TRBJ1-2; clone_size: -
cdr3_nt: TGTGCCAGCAGTTCCATCGGAGGGAATGAGCAGTTCTTC; cdr3_aa: CASSSIGGNEQFF; v_call: TRBV28; d_call: -; j_call: TRBJ2-1; clone_size: -
cdr3_nt: TGTGCCAGCAGCTTACAGGCAGGGGGAGGTACAGATACGCAGTATTTT; cdr3_aa: CASSLQAGGGTDTQYF; v_call: TRBV7-9; d_call: -; j_call: TRBJ2-3; clone_size: once
cdr3_nt: TGTGCCACTGCGACACAGGGGGCAAATTCACCCCTCCACTTT; cdr3_aa: CATATQGANSPLHF; v_call: TRBV6-5; d_call: TRBD1; j_call: TRBJ1-6; clone_size: -
cdr3_nt: TGCGCCAGCAGCCAAGCCATTACCGGGGGGTCCACTAATGAAAAACTGTTTTTT; cdr3_aa: CASSQAITGGSTNEKLFF; v_call: TRBV4-3; d_call: -; j_call: TRBJ1-4; clone_size: -
cdr3_nt: TGCGCCAGCAGGGTTAGACACGGCCGGTACGAGCAGTACTTC; cdr3_aa: CASRVRHGRYEQYF; v_call: TRBV10-1; d_call: -; j_call: TRBJ2-7; clone_size: -
cdr3_nt: TGTGCCAGCAGCTCCCGGAGGGGGGAAGCTTTGCATAATGAAAAACTGTTTTTT; cdr3_aa: CASSSRRGEALHNEKLFF; v_call: TRBV13; d_call: -; j_call: TRBJ1-4; clone_size: -
cdr3_nt: TGTGCCAGCAGTCTGGGACAGACCTACGAGCAGTACTTC; cdr3_aa: CASSLGQTYEQYF; v_call: TRBV27; d_call: TRBD1; j_call: TRBJ2-7; clone_size: once
cdr3_nt: TGTGCCAGCAGCTTAGCGCTAACGGCCGCTCGAGGGGAAAAACTGTTTTTT; cdr3_aa: CASSLALTAARGEKLFF; v_call: TRBV7-9; d_call: -; j_call: TRBJ1-4; clone_size: -
cdr3_nt: TGTGCCAGCAGCCTTAGGGGGGGGCAGGATATAAATCAGCCCCAGCATTTT; cdr3_aa: CASSLRGGQDINQPQHF; v_call: TRBV7-2; d_call: -; j_call: TRBJ1-5; clone_size: once
cdr3_nt: TGCGCCAGCAGGCCGCAGGTGACTAGCACAGATACGCAGTATTTT; cdr3_aa: CASRPQVTSTDTQYF; v_call: TRBV5-1; d_call: -; j_call: TRBJ2-3; clone_size: -
cdr3_nt: TGTGCCAGCAGCACCGGACAGGCCTCCTATAATTCACCCCTCCACTTT; cdr3_aa: CASSTGQASYNSPLHF; v_call: TRBV7-9; d_call: TRBD1; j_call: TRBJ1-6; clone_size: -
cdr3_nt: TGTGCCAGCAGCTTGGCTTGGACAGCATCCTACAATGAGCAGTTCTTC; cdr3_aa: CASSLAWTASYNEQFF; v_call: TRBV5-6; d_call: -; j_call: TRBJ2-1; clone_size: -
cdr3_nt: TGTGCCAGCAGACCGCCGGGACACAGGCTCGACGAGCAGTACTTC; cdr3_aa: CASRPPGHRLDEQYF; v_call: TRBV27; d_call: -; j_call: TRBJ2-7; clone_size: -
cdr3_nt: TGTGCCAGCAGCCGGGACAGGGGAGAGACCCAGTACTTC; cdr3_aa: CASSRDRGETQYF; v_call: TRBV7-8; d_call: TRBD1; j_call: TRBJ2-5; clone_size: -
cdr3_nt: TGTGCCAGCAGCTTAGCTTCCGGACTAGCGACGGGTGAGCAGTTCTTC; cdr3_aa: CASSLASGLATGEQFF; v_call: TRBV11-1; d_call: TRBD2; j_call: TRBJ2-1; clone_size: once
cdr3_nt: TGTGCCAGCAGCGAAGTACTCTTGGATACGCAGTATTTT; cdr3_aa: CASSEVLLDTQYF; v_call: TRBV9; d_call: -; j_call: TRBJ2-3; clone_size: -
cdr3_nt: TGTGCCAGCAGCTTCGTGGGGGGGCGAAGGGCCAAAAACATTCAGTACTTC; cdr3_aa: CASSFVGGRRAKNIQYF; v_call: TRBV7-2; d_call: -; j_call: TRBJ2-4; clone_size: -
cdr3_nt: TGTGCCAGCAGCTCTATTCGGGGTATAGGAATTCTCAGCGAGCAGTACTTC; cdr3_aa: CASSSIRGIGILSEQYF; v_call: TRBV7-2; d_call: -; j_call: TRBJ2-7; clone_size: -
cdr3_nt: TGTGCCAGCAGCTCGACTAGCGGAGGGGGCAATGAGCAGTTCTTC; cdr3_aa: CASSSTSGGGNEQFF; v_call: TRBV11-2; d_call: TRBD2; j_call: TRBJ2-1; clone_size: -
cdr3_nt: TGCGCCAGCAGCTCAACCCCCATGGGGGCCACTGAAGCTTTCTTT; cdr3_aa: CASSSTPMGATEAFF; v_call: TRBV4-1; d_call: -; j_call: TRBJ1-1; clone_size: -
cdr3_nt: TGTGCCAGCAGCCAAGGGTATGAGCAGTTCTTC; cdr3_aa: CASSQGYEQFF; v_call: TRBV3-1/TRBV3-2; d_call: -; j_call: TRBJ2-1; clone_size: few
cdr3_nt: TGCGCCAGCAGCCAAGGGAGGGACGTGGTGGCTGGCTACACCTTC; cdr3_aa: CASSQGRDVVAGYTF; v_call: TRBV4-1; d_call: -; j_call: TRBJ1-2; clone_size: -
cdr3_nt: TGTGCCAGTAGTATCGTTAGGGGGAATCAGCCCCAGCATTTT; cdr3_aa: CASSIVRGNQPQHF; v_call: TRBV19; d_call: -; j_call: TRBJ1-5; clone_size: -
cdr3_nt: TGTGCCTGGAGTTGGGACAGGGGCTACGAGCAGTACTTC; cdr3_aa: CAWSWDRGYEQYF; v_call: TRBV30; d_call: TRBD1; j_call: TRBJ2-7; clone_size: -
cdr3_nt: TGTGCCAGCAGCCTAGCGGGGGGCCGGTACAATGAGCAGTTCTTC; cdr3_aa: CASSLAGGRYNEQFF; v_call: TRBV7-9; d_call: TRBD2; j_call: TRBJ2-1; clone_size: -
cdr3_nt: TGTGCCAGCAGTTACGTGGGTAGCTACGAGCAGTACTTC; cdr3_aa: CASSYVGSYEQYF; v_call: TRBV6-5; d_call: -; j_call: TRBJ2-7; clone_size: once
cdr3_nt: TGCGCCAGCAGTCACAAATTCGAGGGCAGAGGGGCCTACGAGCAGTACTTC; cdr3_aa: CASSHKFEGRGAYEQYF; v_call: TRBV5-1; d_call: -; j_call: TRBJ2-7; clone_size: -
cdr3_nt: TGCGCCAGCACCTCAGGAGGATACGGAAACACCATATATTTT; cdr3_aa: CASTSGGYGNTIYF; v_call: TRBV5-1; d_call: -; j_call: TRBJ1-3; clone_size: -
cdr3_nt: TGTGCCAGCAGTCGTACAGGGGTCGATGATTCACCCCTCCACTTT; cdr3_aa: CASSRTGVDDSPLHF; v_call: TRBV5-5; d_call: TRBD1; j_call: TRBJ1-6; clone_size: -